The table lists the clone carrying this T cell receptor delta chain with a few counts. A read error likely explains this, since a far larger clone differs by one base. Additional DNA sequences in this sample encode the identical CDR3. Bulk repertoires came from Vgamma9/Vdelta2+ or Vdelta2-negative gammadelta T cells flow-sorted from PBMC. TCRdb reprocessed the multiplex PCR reads through CATT. The sample contains more than 70,000 delta-chain clones, 0.8% to 1% of which appear only once. This sample was included in a study of γδ T cells in repeated Plasmodium falciparum infection. Study at large: Sampling occurred at baseline, pre-infection for selected infections, and 21 days post-infection.

The CDR3 has 19 residues. Losses at the gene ends were 0 bases for V and 8 bases for J; bases not matched to a gene: 20. Per the germline V gene, CDR1 is TSWWSYY and CDR2 is QGS. Sequencing was carried out using gamma-delta T cells from blood. This clonotype was sampled from a pool of human donors (malaria-infected and uninfected, not separated). The gene calls are TRDV1 and TRDJ1, with 8 bases identical to TRDD3. Because TCRdb records no J gene, it was assigned here through a match of the DNA to germline. The CDR3 nucleotides read TGTGCTCTTGGGGAACTAGAAAGGTCAGATCTGGGGGACGCTTCAAAACTCATCTTT. Translating gives CALGELERSDLGDASKLIF.